This T cell receptor (beta chain) was found in a study of OX40 agonist ivuxolimab in advanced cancers. Turning to the study itself: Clinicians treated patients with ivuxolimab, an agonistic anti-OX40 (CD134) antibody.

Samples were taken at baseline and on day 1 of cycles 4 and 7. V was trimmed by 0 bases and J by 6 bases, leaving 10 bases between them. The germline V gene has CDR1 SGHTS and CDR2 YDEGEE. The CDR3 has 14 residues. Only in-frame clones appear in the TCRdb table, and some are missing; sequencing was by immunoSEQ multiplex PCR. The data contain tens of thousands of clones, around 90% of them seen just once; the ten biggest clones take up 2% to 2.5%. V gene TRBV5-8 combines with J gene TRBJ1-5, with D perhaps TRBD1 (6 bases). The TCR was taken from an adult with an advanced solid tumor such as melanoma, head and neck, liver or kidney cancer. Specimen: CD4+ or CD8+ T cells sorted from blood, collected in a trial of the OX40 agonist ivuxolimab. CDR3: CASSLVGGGQPQHF. The CDR3 bases are TGTGCCAGCAGCTTGGTAGGGGGTGGTCAGCCCCAGCATTTT. The full variable domain, completed using reference TRBV5-8 and TRBJ1-5, is EAGVTQSPTHLIKTRGQQATLRCSPISGHTSVYWYQQALGLGLQFLLWYDEGEERNRGNFPPRFSGRQFPNYSSELNVNALELEDSALYLCASSLVGGGQPQHFGDGTRLSIL.